This note documents a single TCR beta chain sequence. Its antigen is undetermined. TCRdb used MiXCR to reprocess the 5' RACE reads, holding one entry per CDR3 protein. The sample includes about 400,000 distinct CDR3 sequences, approximately 19% seen only once; the top ten take under 25%. These data originate in a study of T-cell memory formation after mild COVID-19. Study-wide findings and caveats: Of the contracting clones, CD4+ ones lay mainly in CM and EM, and CD8+ ones in EMRA.

The source of this sequence is a man aged 18 to 29 who had mild COVID-19 (a few samples of this study predate the infection). Cell type and time point are not known. Material: PBMCs or a T cell subset sorted from them (not recorded which).

CDR3 sequence (DNA): TGCAGCGCAGTGGGCGGGGGGGCGGATGAGCAGTTCTTC. Translated: CSAVGGGADEQFF. The rearrangement uses TRBV29-1 and TRBJ2-1; 9 bases fit TRBD2. J was trimmed by 8 bases and V by 7 bases; bases with no gene match: 9. CDR3 length: 13 residues. Per the germline V gene, CDR1 is SQVTM and CDR2 is ANQGSEA.